The entry below gives a single TCR beta chain sequence along with its context. This sample stems from a study of control samples from healthy donors and cancer patients. The CDR3 has 14 residues. The V and J ends lost 7 bases and 0 bases respectively, with 11 bases between them. Germline V gene data show CDR1 as WNHNN and CDR2 as SYGVQD (reference sequence). Data came from immunoSEQ multiplex PCR; TCRdb stores just in-frame clones and leaves some out. The sample consists of about 170,000 clones, roughly 93% of them appearing once. This TCR came from a woman aged 55-70 years in good health. The chain is built from TRBV10-1 and TRBJ2-3, with a tentative D call TRBD1 (6 bases). The material sequenced was blood. The CDR3 loop is CASKGQLSTDTQYF. The CDR3 DNA sequence: TGCGCCAGCAAAGGACAGCTTAGCACAGATACGCAGTATTTT.